These 28 T cell receptor beta chains share one sample of origin, sequenced in a study of T cells after yellow fever vaccination. Each CDR3 protein gets one entry after TCRdb re-called the 5' RACE reads with MiXCR. The sample comprises some 320,000 distinct CDR3 sequences, roughly 9.4% of which are singletons, and about 20% rests with the top ten. The specimen comprised PBMCs, sampled on the day of the first yellow fever vaccination. The receptors stem from a man in his late teens or twenties who received the YFV17D yellow fever vaccine.

In this sample, this clonotype turned up many times. The chain couples TRBV16 to TRBJ2-5, with D uncertain. Germline V gene lookup returns CDR1 KGHSY and CDR2 FQNENV. The V gene lost 4 bases and the J gene lost 5 bases, with 8 bases spanning the gap. The CDR3 loop spans 12 amino acids. CDR3 nucleotide sequence: TGTGCCAGCAGCCCGCGGCGGGAGACCCAGTACTTC. This codes for CASSPRRETQYF.

The sample holds a few counts of this clonotype. The chain recombines TRBV4-1 with TRBJ1-1, with 12 bases fitting TRBD1. Germline assignment: CDR1 MGHRA and CDR2 YSYEKL. The CDR3 sequence is 15 residues long. V lost 3 bases, J lost 8 bases, and 7 bases stayed unmatched. The CDR3 region has the DNA TGCGCCAGCAGCCAGGGGAGGGACAGGGGGCGCGAAGCTTTCTTT. This codes for CASSQGRDRGREAFF.

The J gene is TRBJ2-3, the V gene TRBV15; the D is unclear. The CDR3 loop spans 16 amino acids. The germline CDR1 and CDR2 sequences are LNHNV and YYDKDF (reference sequence). V was pared by 1 base and J by 2 bases, with 13 bases between. The CDR3, as DNA: TGTGCCACCAGCAGAGCCGGACCGAGTTACACAGATACGCAGTATTTT. Translated, it gives CATSRAGPSYTDTQYF. Drawing the rest from reference TRBV15 and TRBJ2-3, the complete variable domain is DAMVIQNPRYQVTQFGKPVTLSCSQTLNHNVMYWYQQKSSQAPKLLFHYYDKDFNNEADTPDNFQSRRPNTSFCFLDIRSPGLGDTAMYLCATSRAGPSYTDTQYFGPGTRLTVL.

The V and J genes are TRBV19 and TRBJ1-2; TRBD1 might be the D (5 bases). Trimming shortened V by 11 bases and J by 4 bases, and 20 bases separated the two germline ends. This CDR3 is 14 amino acids long. The germline gives CDR1 LNHDA, CDR2 SQIVND (reference sequence). The CDR3 DNA reads as TGTGCCTGTACGACTGGGGCCGGGGGCTATGGCTACACCTTC. This codes for CACTTGAGGYGYTF.

V is TRBV5-1 and J is TRBJ1-1; D is uncertain. The CDR3 extends over 16 amino acids. Trimming pared 4 bases from V and 1 base from J, leaving 17 bases between. CDR1 is SGHRS, CDR2 YFSETQ, per germline. The DNA for the CDR3 is TGCGCCAGCAGCCCCTCTCTCTTTGACGGGAACACTGAAGCTTTCTTT. Encoded protein: CASSPSLFDGNTEAFF. The full variable domain, its missing parts supplied by reference TRBV5-1 and TRBJ1-1, is KAGVTQTPRYLIKTRGQQVTLSCSPISGHRSVSWYQQTPGQGLQFLFEYFSETQRNKGNFPGRFSGRQFSNSRSEMNVSTLELGDSALYLCASSPSLFDGNTEAFFGQGTRLTVV.

The chain joins TRBV5-4 to TRBJ2-1; 14 positions match TRBD2. V shed 4 bases and J 9 bases; nucleotides not matched to a gene: 9. The CDR3 sequence is 16 residues long. From germline, CDR1 is SGHNT and CDR2 YYREEE (reference sequence). The CDR3 nucleotides are TGTGCCAGCAGCCCCCTGACTAGCGGGGGGGCCGCTGAGCAGTTCTTC. Translating gives CASSPLTSGGAAEQFF.

The chain recombines TRBV3-1 with TRBJ2-5; 10 nucleotides line up with TRBD2. The CDR3 is 17 amino acids. The germline CDR1 and CDR2 sequences are LGHDT and YNNKEL (reference sequence). Unmatched junction bases numbered 6, after V lost 0 bases and J lost 2 bases. The CDR3 DNA reads as TGTGCCAGCAGCCAAGAGGAGAAAGCGGGGGGGCAAGAGACCCAGTACTTC. Protein: CASSQEEKAGGQETQYF.

This clonotype has more than one count but fewer than ten. The J gene is TRBJ1-4, the V gene TRBV5-6; 7 bases match TRBD1. The CDR3 is 15 amino acids. Germline V CDR1 and CDR2: SGHDT, YYEEEE. V gave up 3 bases and J gave up 3 bases; unmatched junction bases: 5. The CDR3 DNA is TGTGCCAGCAGCTCCCGGACAGGCCCTAATGAAAAACTGTTTTTT. This gives the protein CASSSRTGPNEKLFF.

This clonotype was seen a handful of times. J is TRBJ2-1 and V is TRBV7-9, with D possibly matching TRBD1 (7 bases). Trimming stripped 1 base from V and 6 bases from J, with 13 bases between. The CDR3 totals 15 residues. The germline gives CDR1 SEHNR, CDR2 FQNEAQ (reference sequence). CDR3 amino acids: CASSLGAGGINEQFF. The DNA for the CDR3 is TGTGCCAGCAGCTTAGGGGCAGGGGGGATCAATGAGCAGTTCTTC.

The V gene is TRBV20-1, the J gene TRBJ2-7; D not resolved. The germline V gene has CDR1 DFQATT and CDR2 SNEGSKA (reference sequence). This CDR3 spans 13 amino acids. V was clipped by 0 bases and J by 2 bases, with 8 bases between them. The CDR3 DNA reads as TGCAGTGCTAGAGAGGTAGTCACCTACGAGCAGTACGTC. This gives the protein CSAREVVTYEQYV.

The chain combines TRBV28 with TRBJ1-1; 8 bases fit TRBD1. V dropped 5 bases and J dropped 0; count of bases not matched to a gene: 5. CDR1 is MDHEN, CDR2 SYDVKM, per germline. CDR3 size: 15 residues. The CDR3 DNA sequence: TGTGCCAGCAGTCTTGGGGACAGGATGAACACTGAAGCTTTCTTT. Translation: CASSLGDRMNTEAFF.

In this sample, this clonotype turned up many times. The chain is built from TRBV5-1 and TRBJ2-5; a weak D match, TRBD2 (5 bases). Germline V lookup: CDR1 SGHRS, CDR2 YFSETQ. With 2 bases removed from V and 1 base from J, the gap between germline ends came to 9 bases. This CDR3 spans 14 amino acids. DNA of the CDR3: TGCGCCAGCAGCTTCGGCGGGTCCCAAGAGACCCAGTACTTC. Amino acids: CASSFGGSQETQYF.

This clonotype was seen a handful of times. The V and J genes are TRBV10-3 and TRBJ2-5, with 9 bases matching TRBD1. The CDR3 sequence is 18 residues long. The ends lost 3 bases at V and 4 bases at J; junction bases unmatched: 15. Germline V gene lookup returns CDR1 ENHRY and CDR2 SYGVKD. The CDR3 spells CAISDSRNRDRVGETQYF. The CDR3 nucleotides are TGTGCCATCAGTGATTCACGAAACCGGGACAGGGTGGGAGAGACCCAGTACTTC.

The rearrangement links TRBV6-5 to TRBJ2-3, with D uncertain. The CDR3 is 16 amino acids. CDR1 and CDR2 from the germline V gene are MNHEY and SVGAGI. V dropped 2 bases and J dropped 6 bases, with 18 bases sitting between them. CDR3 in amino acids: CASSYKGPPRSDTQYF. The CDR3 nucleotides read TGTGCCAGCAGTTACAAGGGTCCACCAAGATCTGATACGCAGTATTTT.

This clonotype was observed a few times. The DNA of the CDR3 is TGTGCCAGCTCCCTCGTGGGGACAGGGCACCAAGAGACCCAGTACTTC. Residues: CASSLVGTGHQETQYF. V gene TRBV18 combines with J gene TRBJ2-5; 9 bases fit TRBD1. Germline trimming cut 6 bases from V and 0 bases from J; bases unmatched to any gene: 8. The CDR3 has 16 amino acids. CDR1 and CDR2 from the germline V gene are KGHSH and LQKENI.

This clonotype came up many times. The V and J genes are TRBV10-3 and TRBJ1-1; the D gene is possibly TRBD1 (5 bases). The V gene's germline CDR1 is ENHRY and CDR2 SYGVKD. Trimming took 4 bases from V and 5 from J, leaving 8 bases between them. This CDR3 has 12 amino acids. The CDR3 is CAISGRETEAFF. CDR3 bases: TGTGCCATCAGTGGCAGGGAGACTGAAGCTTTCTTT.

This clonotype was counted many times. J is TRBJ2-5 and V is TRBV7-2; D is uncertain. Trimming removed 4 bases from V and 5 bases from J, with 20 bases in between. Looked up from germline, CDR1 is SGHTA and CDR2 is FQGNSA. CDR3 size: 16 residues. The CDR3 region has the DNA TGTGCCAGCAGCTCGAGAGTTTTTAGCCTCGGTGAGACCCAGTACTTC. Residues: CASSSRVFSLGETQYF. The full variable domain, in which reference TRBV7-2 and TRBJ2-5 provide the parts outside the CDR3, is GAGVSQSPSNKVTEKGKDVELRCDPISGHTALYWYRQSLGQGLEFLIYFQGNSAPDKSGLPSDRFSAERTGGSVSTLTIQRTQQEDSAVYLCASSSRVFSLGETQYFGPGTRLLVL.

This clonotype was detected a few times. The gene calls are TRBV19 and TRBJ1-1; D gene uncertain. V lost 6 bases and J 3 bases, leaving 14 bases between the germline ends. The CDR3 length is 14 residues. Germline CDR1 and CDR2: LNHDA and SQIVND (reference sequence). In DNA form, the CDR3 reads TGTGCCAGTAGCTTTACAGCTCAGCACACTGAAGCTTTCTTT. Amino acid sequence: CASSFTAQHTEAFF.

This chain connects TRBV20-1 to TRBJ2-1, with TRBD2 identical over 9 bases. Germline V CDR1 and CDR2: DFQATT, SNEGSKA (reference sequence). This CDR3 has 16 residues. V dropped 0 bases and J dropped 9; count of bases not matched to a gene: 12. This chain's CDR3 is CSARDAGTSLFSEQFF. The CDR3 region has the DNA TGCAGTGCTAGAGACGCCGGGACTAGCCTGTTCAGTGAGCAGTTCTTC.

The V call is TRBV5-1, the J call TRBJ2-1; 11 nucleotides line up with TRBD1. The CDR3 has 15 amino acids. From germline, CDR1 is SGHRS and CDR2 YFSETQ. With 0 bases clipped from V and 7 bases from J, the junction kept 3 bases outside the gene matches. The CDR3 here is CASSLAGTGGNEQFF. The CDR3 coding sequence is TGCGCCAGCAGCTTGGCCGGGACAGGGGGGAATGAGCAGTTCTTC.

This clonotype showed up just a few times. The V and J genes are TRBV6-1 and TRBJ1-2; 7 bases line up with TRBD1. The CDR3 covers 15 residues. The J segment lost 4 bases and the V segment lost 6 bases, leaving 11 bases of the junction unmatched. Germline V lookup: CDR1 MNHNS, CDR2 SASEGT. CDR3 amino acids: CASSPSGGRTYGYTF. CDR3 bases: TGTGCCAGCAGCCCATCAGGGGGGCGCACCTATGGCTACACCTTC.

A few counts support this clonotype. The rearrangement uses TRBV7-2 and TRBJ1-6; D gene unclear. This CDR3 is 16 amino acids long. The V gene's germline CDR1 is SGHTA and CDR2 FQGNSA. V lost 5 bases, J lost 8 bases, and 19 bases lay in between. CDR3 residues: CASSPQIWSQYSPLHF. CDR3 nucleotides: TGTGCCAGCAGCCCACAAATATGGAGCCAGTATTCACCCCTCCACTTT.

The V call is TRBV29-1, the J call TRBJ2-5; 8 positions match TRBD1. Germline V CDR1 and CDR2: SQVTM, ANQGSEA. The CDR3 sequence is 12 residues long. The V and J ends lost 5 bases and 2 bases, in that order; junction bases with no gene match: 1. The CDR3, as DNA: TGCAGCGTTAACAGGGGGCAAGAGACCCAGTACTTC. Its protein product is CSVNRGQETQYF.

The chain joins TRBV7-2 to TRBJ1-1, with D hard to call. This CDR3 region has 17 residues. Per the germline V gene, CDR1 is SGHTA and CDR2 is FQGNSA. The V gene lost 5 bases and the J gene lost 1 base, with 20 bases spanning the gap. CDR3 sequence (DNA): TGTGCCAGCAGCCCCTCTTTAGGTAGAACGGGGAACACTGAAGCTTTCTTT. Translated: CASSPSLGRTGNTEAFF.

The rearrangement links TRBV7-6 to TRBJ2-3; 8 positions match TRBD2. Germline V CDR1 and CDR2: SGHVS, FNYEAQ. V dropped 4 bases and J dropped 1; count of bases not matched to a gene: 4. This CDR3 contains 15 residues. For the CDR3, the DNA is TGTGCCAGCAGCTACCCGGGGGGGCGCACAGATACGCAGTATTTT. This gives the protein CASSYPGGRTDTQYF.

V gene TRBV7-2 combines with J gene TRBJ1-1; 10 nucleotides align to TRBD1. The CDR3 is made up of 13 amino acids. Looked up from germline, CDR1 is SGHTA and CDR2 is FQGNSA. V was pared by 5 bases and J by 11 bases, with 8 bases of the junction left unmatched. Here the CDR3 DNA reads TGTGCCAGCAGCCGGGACAGGGGCGGAGGGGCTTTCTTT. This translates into CASSRDRGGGAFF.

This clonotype was counted at least ten times. The V and J genes are TRBV4-3 and TRBJ1-5; D not resolved. The CDR3 has 15 amino acids. Trimming left V 4 bases short and J 1 base short, with 11 bases between. Per germline, CDR1 LGHNA and CDR2 YSLEER. Here the CDR3 reads CASSRSHNSNQPQHF. The CDR3 nucleotides are TGCGCCAGCAGCCGTAGCCATAACAGCAATCAGCCCCAGCATTTT.

The V gene is TRBV5-1, the J gene TRBJ1-1; 8 bases are shared with TRBD1. Germline V gene sequence: CDR1 SGHRS, CDR2 YFSETQ. V was pared by 3 bases and J by 11 bases, with 9 bases of the junction left unmatched. The CDR3 consists of 13 residues. The CDR3 sequence is CASSWTGWGMAFF. For the CDR3, the DNA is TGCGCCAGCAGCTGGACAGGGTGGGGTATGGCTTTCTTT.